Listed here are 22 T cell receptor beta chains from one sample, sequenced in a study of T-cell memory formation after mild COVID-19 (dated by TCRdb to about 2021). The library was obtained by 5' RACE. Sequencing used an Illumina NovaSeq 6000. The public reads were run again by TCRdb, first through fastp at Q25 and then through MiXCR, and only productive beta chains were kept. Rows merge per CDR3 protein into single entries with the most common DNA and genes. Recorded for this sample are more than 350,000 distinct CDR3 sequences; under 25% of them occurred a single time. The leading ten clones occupy under 15% of the sample. The sample was PBMCs or a T cell subset sorted from them (not recorded which). These receptors were taken from an adult woman who had mild COVID-19 (a few samples of this study predate the infection). The sample titles of this study are shuffled in the database, so cell type and time point are left out; the donor was told from shared clones.

J is TRBJ1-6 and V is TRBV27, with D perhaps matching TRBD1 (5 bases). V lost 1 base and J 9 bases, leaving 13 bases between the germline ends. CDR3 length equals 15 residues. From germline, CDR1 is MNHEY and CDR2 SMNVEV (reference sequence). The CDR3 nucleotides read TGTGCCAGCAGTTTATTCCCGGGGGGTCTTTCACCCCTCCACTTT. Translated, it gives CASSLFPGGLSPLHF.

This clonotype occurred a few times. The rearrangement links TRBV5-1 to TRBJ2-5; D remains ambiguous. The CDR3 covers 15 residues. Germline V CDR1 and CDR2: SGHRS, YFSETQ. The V gene lost 0 bases and the J gene lost 1 base, with 10 bases spanning the gap. The CDR3 DNA reads TGCGCCAGCAGCTTGGGTGTCGGCCGCCAAGAGACCCAGTACTTC. Translation gives CASSLGVGRQETQYF.

This clonotype was detected only once. A read error is possible here, since a much larger clone lies one base away. Since the CDR3 does not end with the conserved phenylalanine or tryptophan, this likely comes from a read error. The CDR3 here is CASSQDGQGAFGNEQYY. CDR3 bases: TGCGCCAGCAGCCAAGACGGGCAGGGGGCCTTTGGGAACGAGCAGTACTAC. The V gene is TRBV4-3, the J gene TRBJ2-7; 8 bases fit TRBD1. The V segment lost 0 bases and the J segment 5 bases; nucleotides outside the gene matches: 12. Germline V gene sequence: CDR1 LGHNA, CDR2 YSLEER. This CDR3 region has 17 residues.

This clonotype was recorded at least ten times. In DNA, the CDR3 is TGTGCCAGCAGCTCGGGACAGGGGGCGGTTGGGGAAAAACTGTTTTTT. This gives the protein CASSSGQGAVGEKLFF. The V call is TRBV28, the J call TRBJ1-4; TRBD1 aligns across 12 bases. From germline, CDR1 is MDHEN and CDR2 SYDVKM. This CDR3 spans 16 amino acids. V was clipped by 6 bases and J by 8 bases; unmatched bases: 10.

The rearrangement uses TRBV12-3 or TRBV12-4 and TRBJ2-7; TRBD1 matches at 8 bases. The trim removed 4 bases at V and 1 base at J, leaving 6 bases unmatched. The length of the CDR3 is 15 residues. CDR3 nucleotide sequence: TGTGCCAGCAGTTCCCGGGACAGGATTTCCTACGAGCAGTACTTC. Residues: CASSSRDRISYEQYF.

This clonotype occurred once. The chain employs TRBV19 and TRBJ2-1, with TRBD1 identical over 10 bases. Germline values: CDR1 LNHDA, CDR2 SQIVND (reference sequence). J lost 8 bases, V lost 5 bases, and 6 bases had no gene match. CDR3 length: 14 amino acids. The CDR3 loop reads CASSSWDRGDEQFF. CDR3 sequence (DNA): TGTGCCAGTAGTTCCTGGGACAGGGGAGATGAGCAGTTCTTC. The full variable domain, in which reference TRBV19 and TRBJ2-1 provide the parts outside the CDR3, is DGGITQSPKYLFRKEGQNVTLSCEQNLNHDAMYWYRQDPGQGLRLIYYSQIVNDFQKGDIAEGYSVSREKKESFPLTVTSAQKNPTAFYLCASSSWDRGDEQFFGPGTRLTVL.

The chain employs TRBV20-1 and TRBJ1-5; a weak D match, TRBD1 (5 bases). V lost 3 bases to trimming and J lost 2 bases, with 17 bases between them. The V gene's germline CDR1 is DFQATT and CDR2 SNEGSKA (reference sequence). The CDR3 sequence is 16 residues long. For the CDR3, the DNA is TGCAGTGCTAGTTCCGGGACCTCCAGGGGCAATCAGCCCCAGCATTTT. Translated: CSASSGTSRGNQPQHF.

In this sample, this clonotype turned up a few times. One junction end does not reproduce the germline sequence, and a read error may be involved. This chain links TRBV7-7 with TRBJ2-7, with D maybe TRBD1 (6 bases). The V gene's germline CDR1 is SSHAT and CDR2 FNYEAQ (reference sequence). The CDR3 is made up of 15 amino acids. CDR3 sequence reads: CASRGLIWATYEQYF. Written as DNA, the CDR3 is TGTGCTAGCAGGGGTTTAATTTGGGCCACCTACGAGCAGTACTTC.

The CDR3 protein is CASSAGTGRNTEAFF. The CDR3 DNA is TGCGCCAGCAGCGCGGGGACAGGAAGGAACACTGAAGCTTTCTTT. This chain connects TRBV5-1 to TRBJ1-1, with 8 nucleotides matching TRBD1. Germline V gives CDR1 SGHRS, CDR2 YFSETQ. After removal of 4 bases from V and 1 base from J, the junction contained 6 bases not matched to a gene. This CDR3 region has 15 residues.

This clonotype was observed a handful of times. The J gene is TRBJ1-4, the V gene TRBV12-3 or TRBV12-4; D is perhaps TRBD1 (5 bases). The CDR3 is 14 residues long. The V and J ends lost 4 bases and 7 bases respectively, with 13 bases between them. As DNA, the CDR3 is TGTGCCAGCAGTTCATCCAGGGACGGTGAAAAACTGTTTTTT. Its protein product is CASSSSRDGEKLFF.

This clonotype has more than one count but fewer than ten. V is TRBV3-1 and J is TRBJ1-1, with D perhaps matching TRBD1 (5 bases). V was shortened by 1 base and J by 11 bases, with 14 bases between the two germline ends. The CDR3 totals 13 residues. CDR1 and CDR2 (germline): LGHDT, YNNKEL (reference sequence). CDR3 bases: TGTGCCAGCAGCCAAGGGGGGGACCGAGAGGCTTTCTTT. This codes for CASSQGGDREAFF.

J is TRBJ2-7 and V is TRBV7-6; D is possibly TRBD1 or TRBD2 (5 bases each). Germline assignment: CDR1 SGHVS and CDR2 FNYEAQ. The CDR3 spans 14 residues. The ends were cut back, 1 base at V and 6 bases at J, with 13 bases in the middle. This chain's CDR3 is CASSLGDVGTEQYF. In DNA form, the CDR3 reads TGTGCCAGCAGCTTAGGGGATGTGGGGACCGAGCAGTACTTC. Combining the CDR3 with reference TRBV7-6 and TRBJ2-7 gives the whole variable domain GAGVSQSPRYKVTKRGQDVALRCDPISGHVSLYWYRQALGQGPEFLTYFNYEAQQDKSGLPNDRFSAERPEGSISTLTIQRTEQRDSAMYRCASSLGDVGTEQYFGPGTRLTVT.

The gene calls are TRBV20-1 and TRBJ2-2; tentatively, D is TRBD1 (6 bases). Trimming removed 4 bases at V and 4 bases at J, with 10 bases between. Germline CDR1 DFQATT, CDR2 SNEGSKA (reference sequence). CDR3 size: 13 residues. The CDR3 loop reads CSANRDFTGELFF. The CDR3 nucleotides are TGCAGTGCTAACAGGGATTTCACCGGGGAGCTGTTTTTT.

The chain links TRBV7-9 to TRBJ2-7; D remains unclear. V lost 5 bases and J lost 1, with 6 bases in between. CDR1 is SEHNR and CDR2 is FQNEAQ in the germline V gene (reference sequence). The CDR3 is made up of 12 amino acids. The CDR3 nucleotides are TGTGCCAGCAGCGAGGAGTCCTACGAGCAGTACGTC. Its protein is CASSEESYEQYV.

CDR3 nucleotides: TGTGCCAGCAGCTTAGATAAACGGCAGGGGCTTACTAACTATGGCTACACCTTC. It specifies CASSLDKRQGLTNYGYTF. The gene calls are TRBV7-9 and TRBJ1-2, with D perhaps TRBD1 (6 bases). V was pared by 1 base and J by 0 bases, with 18 bases between. The CDR3 contains 18 residues. The germline V gene encodes CDR1 SEHNR and CDR2 FQNEAQ (reference sequence).

This clonotype showed up just a few times. This rearrangement joins TRBV12-3 or TRBV12-4 to TRBJ1-3; D is undetermined. Trimming pared 6 bases from V and 0 bases from J, leaving 12 bases between. The CDR3 covers 15 residues. DNA for the CDR3: TGTGCCAGCAGCTCCGGACCCAACTCTGGAAACACCATATATTTT. Translating gives CASSSGPNSGNTIYF.

This clonotype occurred a few times. The chain couples TRBV5-1 to TRBJ1-1; 7 nucleotides align to TRBD1. Trimming took 3 bases from V and 1 from J; bases not matched to a gene: 3. In germline, CDR1 is SGHRS, CDR2 YFSETQ. The CDR3 consists of 14 residues. The CDR3 DNA sequence: TGCGCCAGCAGCTGGGGACAGTCGAACACTGAAGCTTTCTTT. This gives the protein CASSWGQSNTEAFF.

This clonotype was seen more than once but under ten times. The CDR3 spells CASSGLVGSTDTQYF. CDR3 DNA sequence: TGTGCCAGCAGCGGACTAGTCGGGAGCACAGATACGCAGTATTTT. The chain links TRBV6-2 or TRBV6-3 to TRBJ2-3, with 7 bases lining up with TRBD2. J gave up 0 bases and V 6 bases, and 6 bases lay outside the gene matches. This CDR3 comprises 15 residues. Germline values: CDR1 MNHEY, CDR2 SVGEGT.

This clonotype was recorded many times. The chain combines TRBV29-1 with TRBJ2-1; the D call may be TRBD1 or TRBD2 (5 bases each). Trimming took off 2 bases at V and 8 bases at J, with 10 bases between the two ends. The CDR3 length is 12 residues. Germline-derived CDR1 and CDR2 are SQVTM and ANQGSEA. CDR3 in DNA: TGCAGCGTTGAACAGGGAGTTGATGAGCAGTTCTTC. This sequence encodes CSVEQGVDEQFF.

There are a few counts of this clonotype. CDR3 nucleotides: TGTGCCAGCAGTTTAATGGGGAAGAATACGCAGTATTTT. Translation gives CASSLMGKNTQYF. The chain carries TRBV12-3 or TRBV12-4 and TRBJ2-3; D not resolved. This CDR3 has 13 amino acids. The V and J ends lost 2 bases and 7 bases respectively, with 10 bases between them.

The CDR3 spells CASSLGRSSGKSYNEQFF. The CDR3 DNA follows: TGTGCCAGCAGCTTAGGACGGTCTAGCGGGAAGTCCTACAATGAGCAGTTCTTC. V is TRBV11-2 and J is TRBJ2-1, with 9 bases aligning to TRBD2. Germline values: CDR1 SGHAT, CDR2 FQNNGV. V lost 1 base to trimming and J lost 1 base; unmatched junction nucleotides: 8. This CDR3 region has 18 residues.

The V and J genes are TRBV4-1 and TRBJ2-7; 9 bases are shared with TRBD1. The trim removed 1 base at V and 3 bases at J, leaving 4 bases unmatched. The germline V gene has CDR1 MGHRA and CDR2 YSYEKL. CDR3 length: 15 amino acids. The CDR3 nucleotides read TGCGCCAGCAGCCAAGTTGGGACAGGGATCTACGAGCAGTACTTC. This gives the protein CASSQVGTGIYEQYF.